One T cell receptor beta chain is described in this entry. The data were obtained in a study of blood T cell repertoires in COVID-19. Study in general: Samples came from the United States, Italy and Spain, spanning acute and convalescent COVID-19. Sources were T cells, B-cell-depleted T cells, or PBMCs; the material itself was cDNA or gDNA.

Generated by immunoSEQ multiplex PCR, the TCRdb table keeps only in-frame clones and is missing some. The sample gives roughly 40,000 clones, approximately 84% of which show up once; 25% to 30% is in the top ten. The V gene lost 5 bases and the J gene lost 1 base, with 14 bases spanning the gap. CDR1 and CDR2 (germline): SGHAT, FQDESV (reference sequence). The CDR3 is 15 amino acids. This receptor was identified in an elderly man with active or convalescent COVID-19. This chain links TRBV11-1 with TRBJ1-1; TRBD1 is a possible D gene (6 bases). The specimen was peripheral blood. DNA of the CDR3: TGTGCCAGCAGCGTACAGGGACACTCGAACACTGAAGCTTTCTTT. This encodes CASSVQGHSNTEAFF.